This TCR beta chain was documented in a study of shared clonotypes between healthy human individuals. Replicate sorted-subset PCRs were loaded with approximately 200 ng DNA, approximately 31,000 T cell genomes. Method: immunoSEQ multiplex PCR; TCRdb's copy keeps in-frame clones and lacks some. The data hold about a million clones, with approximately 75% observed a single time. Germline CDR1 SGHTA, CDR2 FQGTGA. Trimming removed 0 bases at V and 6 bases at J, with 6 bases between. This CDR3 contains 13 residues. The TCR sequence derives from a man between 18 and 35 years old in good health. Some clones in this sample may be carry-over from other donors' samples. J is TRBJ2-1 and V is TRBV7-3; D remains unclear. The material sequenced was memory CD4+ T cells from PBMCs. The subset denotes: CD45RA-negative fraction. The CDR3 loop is CASSLTLSNEQFF. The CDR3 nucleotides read TGTGCCAGCAGCTTAACGTTAAGCAATGAGCAGTTCTTC. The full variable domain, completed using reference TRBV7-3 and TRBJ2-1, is GAGVSQTPSNKVTEKGKYVELRCDPISGHTALYWYRQSLGQGPEFLIYFQGTGAADDSGLPNDRFFAVRPEGSVSTLKIQRTERGDSAVYLCASSLTLSNEQFFGPGTRLTVL.